This entry features one T cell receptor beta chain sequence. In its sample, this clonotype was seen a few times. Its antigen is still unknown. Qualities for individual bases were not recorded, and no much larger clone is one base off. Ficoll-Paque density gradient centrifugation was the method used to isolate PBMCs. These data originate in a study of T-cell memory formation after mild COVID-19 (dated by TCRdb to the early 2020s). Turning to the overall study: Most TCR sequence clusters were specific to one of the two donors. In two donors, T-cell clones that expanded and contracted after mild COVID-19 were followed by sequencing TCRalpha and TCRbeta repertoires longitudinally. The cohort comprised two young, previously healthy adult volunteers, one female and one male.

The paper as a whole reports these results and caveats: From day 15 to 85, contracting clones showed balanced CD4/CD8 phenotypes, whereas a second wave of clones that expanded from day 15 to 37 leaned towards CD4+. Contracting CD4+ clones were found mainly in CM and EM memory subsets, while CD8+ clones were enriched in EMRA. Some responding clones were detected in pre-infection memory, suggesting pre-existing cross-reactive memory T cells joined the SARS-CoV-2 response. Only two mild cases were covered by the study, and larger cohorts that include severe cases with pre-infection samples were considered necessary. Whether the second-wave clones peaking on day 37 were SARS-CoV-2 specific was not confirmed.

Data came from an Illumina NovaSeq 6000. TCRalpha and TCRbeta cDNA libraries were constructed by 5'RACE with constant-segment primers, with sample barcodes and unique molecular identifiers being introduced. RNA was extracted from every sample with Trizol reagent. Library amplification was performed in two PCR steps, and a second sample barcode and Illumina TruSeq adapters were introduced in the second step. Libraries were sequenced on an Illumina NovaSeq with 2 x 150 bp paired-end reads. Regarding the original processing steps: Demultiplexing of reads and collapsing into UMI-guided consensus sequences were performed with migec v1.2.7. Using mixcr v2.1.11, the UMI consensuses were aligned to TRA and TRB V and J templates and assembled into clonotypes. Expanded or contracted clonotypes were those called significant by both edgeR and NoisET, with noise models trained on biological replicates. For edgeR calls, the thresholds were a false discovery rate-adjusted p below 0.01 and a log2 fold-change of 1. As an exploratory analysis of dynamics, max-normalized trajectories of the 1000 most abundant clonotypes were examined by PCA with hierarchical clustering. Each responding clone was given a CD4 or CD8 phenotype based on the CD4+ and CD8+ repertoires, which had been sequenced separately. TCRdb ran its own pipeline on the public reads, namely fastp trimming at Q25 and MiXCR clone calling, and kept in-frame beta chains. A single entry per CDR3 protein holds the most common genes and DNA from its merged rows. The V and J calls and clone size come from TCRdb's table, not from the authors' own analysis. The sample table contains about 180,000 distinct CDR3 sequences; only one count was recorded for 15% to 20% of them. Roughly 4% of the sample is in the top ten clones.

This sequence originates from a man aged 18 to 35 who had mild COVID-19 (a few samples of this study predate the infection). The sample titles of this study are shuffled in the database, so cell type and time point are left out; the donor was told from shared clones. The sample was PBMCs or a T cell subset sorted from them (not recorded which).

The bases read TGCAGCGTTGACAGGTTCACTGAAGCTTTCTTT. The encoded protein is CSVDRFTEAFF. The chain joins TRBV29-1 to TRBJ1-1; no D gene is confidently identified. Relative to germline, V is 3 bases shorter and J is 4 bases shorter, with 6 bases between their ends. The CDR3 contains 11 residues, cysteine and phenylalanine counted. The CDR3 DNA has 33 bases and is translated from base 1. In the germline V gene, CDR1 corresponds to SQVTM and CDR2 to ANQGSEA. Reference TRBV29-1 and TRBJ1-1 proteins supply the regions before and after the CDR3; the full variable domain is: SAVISQKPSRDICQRGTSLTIQCQVDSQVTMMFWYRQQPGQSLTLIATANQGSEATYESGFVIDKFPISRPNLTFSTLTVSNMSPEDSSIYLCSVDRFTEAFFGQGTRLTVV.